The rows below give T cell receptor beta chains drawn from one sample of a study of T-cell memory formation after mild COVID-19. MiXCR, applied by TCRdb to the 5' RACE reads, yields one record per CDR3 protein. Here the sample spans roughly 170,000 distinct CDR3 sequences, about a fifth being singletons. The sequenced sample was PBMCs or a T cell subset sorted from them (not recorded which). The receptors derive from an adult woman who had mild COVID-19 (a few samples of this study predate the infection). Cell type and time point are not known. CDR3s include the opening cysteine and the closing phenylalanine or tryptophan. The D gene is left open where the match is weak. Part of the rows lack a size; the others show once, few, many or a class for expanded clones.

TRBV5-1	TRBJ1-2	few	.	CASSLDSTLYGYTF	TGCGCCAGCAGCTTGGACAGTACCCTCTATGGCTACACCTTC
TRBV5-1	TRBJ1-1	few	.	CASSFRDPRAGTEAFF	TGCGCCAGCAGCTTCCGGGACCCCAGGGCTGGTACTGAAGCTTTCTTT
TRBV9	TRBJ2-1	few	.	CASSVDRGLNNEQFF	TGTGCCAGCAGCGTAGACCGGGGCCTCAACAATGAGCAGTTCTTC
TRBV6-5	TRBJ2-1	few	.	CASSYSSGDSYNEQFF	TGTGCCAGCAGTTACTCCAGCGGAGACTCCTACAATGAGCAGTTCTTC
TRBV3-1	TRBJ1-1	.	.	CATGGTDEGAFF	TGTGCAACTGGGGGGACGGACGAGGGGGCTTTCTTT
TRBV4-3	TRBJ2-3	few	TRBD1	CASSQDRQGIDTQYF	TGCGCCAGCAGCCAAGACCGACAGGGGATAGATACGCAGTATTTT
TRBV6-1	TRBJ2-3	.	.	CASSDLETVTDTQYF	TGTGCCAGCAGTGACCTAGAGACAGTCACAGATACGCAGTATTTT
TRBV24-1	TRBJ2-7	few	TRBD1	CATSDPGQGVEQYF	TGTGCCACCAGTGATCCGGGACAGGGCGTCGAGCAGTACTTC
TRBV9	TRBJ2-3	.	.	CASSVEILGMSTDTQYF	TGTGCCAGCAGCGTAGAGATACTGGGAATGAGCACAGATACGCAGTATTTT
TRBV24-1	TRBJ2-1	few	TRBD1	CATSDLGTGNNEQFF	TGTGCCACCAGTGATTTGGGGACAGGCAACAATGAGCAGTTCTTC
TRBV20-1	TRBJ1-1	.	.	CSARPTGFGTEALF	TGCAGTGCTAGACCAACAGGATTTGGGACTGAAGCTTTATTT
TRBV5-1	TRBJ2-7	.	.	CASSSPTQVRPMFSYEQYF	TGCGCCAGCAGCTCCCCGACTCAGGTGCGCCCTATGTTCTCCTACGAGCAGTACTTC
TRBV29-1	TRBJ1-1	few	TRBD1	CSVEVDRGMNTEAFF	TGCAGCGTTGAAGTGGACAGGGGCATGAACACTGAAGCTTTCTTT
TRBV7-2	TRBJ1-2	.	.	CASSLLGDIRLNYGYTF	TGTGCCAGCAGCTTACTGGGGGACATCCGATTAAACTATGGCTACACCTTC
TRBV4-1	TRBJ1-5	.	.	CASSRMERSQPQHF	TGCGCCAGCAGCCGCATGGAGAGGTCCCAGCCCCAGCATTTT
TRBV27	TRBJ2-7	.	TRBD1	CASSLGQTPYEQYF	TGTGCCAGCAGCCTGGGACAGACTCCCTACGAGCAGTACTTC
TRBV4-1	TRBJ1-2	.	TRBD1	CASSPTGGRYGYTF	TGCGCCAGCAGCCCGACAGGGGGAAGGTATGGCTACACCTTC
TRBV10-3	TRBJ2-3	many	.	CAISELGGITDTQYF	TGTGCCATCAGTGAATTGGGGGGAATCACAGATACGCAGTATTTT
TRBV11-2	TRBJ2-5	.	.	CASSYLLALQETQYF	TGTGCCAGCAGCTACCTACTAGCTCTCCAAGAGACCCAGTACTTC
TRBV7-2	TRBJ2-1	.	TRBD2	CASSPVFAAGEYEQFF	TGTGCCAGCAGCCCGGTTTTTGCAGCGGGAGAATATGAGCAGTTCTTC
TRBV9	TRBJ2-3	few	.	CASSDFDTQYF	TGTGCCAGCAGCGACTTCGATACGCAGTATTTT
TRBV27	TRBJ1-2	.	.	CASSPQGPYGYTF	TGTGCCAGCAGTCCTCAGGGACCCTATGGCTACACCTTC